The 28 T cell receptor beta chains below come from one sample, sequenced in a study of OX40 agonist ivuxolimab in advanced cancers. The receptor library was made with the immunoSEQ multiplex PCR assay. In its TCRdb copy, this immuneACCESS table keeps in-frame sequences only and misses some clones. Where compared with another copy, unresolved V genes explain less than half of these, and the others have no known cause. The sample has roughly 48,000 clones on record, roughly 85% of them singletons. 6.5% to 9% of the sample rests with the top ten. The specimen comprised CD4+ or CD8+ T cells sorted from blood, sampled in a trial of the OX40 agonist ivuxolimab. These receptors all stem from an adult with an advanced solid tumor such as melanoma, head and neck, liver or kidney cancer.

This sequence joins TRBV4-3 and TRBJ1-1, with 11 bases that match TRBD1. V shed 0 bases, J shed 5 bases, and the junction held 2 bases outside the gene matches. The CDR3 contains 15 residues. Germline V lookup: CDR1 LGHNA, CDR2 YSLEER. This CDR3 reads CASSQEGTGGTEAFF. In nucleotides, the CDR3 is TGCGCCAGCAGCCAAGAGGGGACAGGGGGAACTGAAGCTTTCTTT.

The gene calls are TRBV7-9 and TRBJ2-7; D is undetermined. V lost 6 bases and J lost 4, with 7 bases in between. Germline CDR1 is SEHNR and CDR2 is FQNEAQ (reference sequence). There are 11 residues in the CDR3. DNA for the CDR3: TGTGCCAGCAGTCCCCAGTACGAGCAGTACTTC. Its translation: CASSPQYEQYF.

This clone has only one observation. The chain links TRBV7-9 to TRBJ2-1; 14 bases are shared with TRBD2. The CDR3 loop spans 16 amino acids. The V segment lost 5 bases and the J segment 4 bases; nucleotides outside the gene matches: 4. Per germline, CDR1 SEHNR and CDR2 FQNEAQ (reference sequence). CDR3 coding DNA: TGTGCCAGCAGCACCGGGACTAGCGGGGGATACAATGAGCAGTTCTTC. Translating gives CASSTGTSGGYNEQFF.

This clone has just a few counts. This rearrangement joins TRBV18 to TRBJ1-1, with 9 bases lining up with TRBD1. V was pared by 3 bases and J by 3 bases, with 5 bases of the junction left unmatched. Per the germline V gene, CDR1 is KGHSH and CDR2 is LQKENI. This CDR3 spans 15 amino acids. This CDR3 is CASSPLGQGDTEAFF. The DNA for the CDR3 is TGTGCCAGCTCACCGTTGGGACAGGGTGACACTGAAGCTTTCTTT.

The chain carries TRBV7-9 and TRBJ2-1; tentative D call: TRBD2 (6 bases). Germline V gene lookup returns CDR1 SEHNR and CDR2 FQNEAQ (reference sequence). This CDR3 has 15 amino acids. Deletions cut 3 bases from V and 0 bases from J, with 9 bases between. For the CDR3, the DNA is TGTGCCAGCAGCTTGCCGCGGGACTCCTACAATGAGCAGTTCTTC. Translation gives CASSLPRDSYNEQFF.

V is TRBV18 and J is TRBJ2-3; a weak D match, TRBD1 (6 bases). The CDR3 consists of 13 residues. Trimming pared 4 bases from V and 2 bases from J, leaving 7 bases between. The germline V gene encodes CDR1 KGHSH and CDR2 LQKENI. Here the CDR3 DNA reads TGTGCCAGCTCACGGACAGCCACAGATACGCAGTATTTT. This translates into CASSRTATDTQYF.

This chain links TRBV11-2 with TRBJ2-2, with 7 bases fitting TRBD1. The junction had 7 bases not matched to a gene; V was cut back by 0 bases and J by 6 bases. Germline assignment: CDR1 SGHAT and CDR2 FQNNGV. This CDR3 region has 16 residues. In DNA, the CDR3 is TGTGCCAGCAGCTTAGAAACAGGGGTTGGAGCCGGGGAGCTGTTTTTT. It translates to CASSLETGVGAGELFF.

V usage is TRBV2 and J usage is TRBJ1-1; possible D gene TRBD1, 6 bases. The CDR3 has 14 amino acids. Germline V lookup: CDR1 SNHLY, CDR2 FYNNEI. Trimming stripped 6 bases from V and 1 base from J, with 12 bases between. CDR3 coding DNA: TGTGCCAGCAGCGATGACAGGAGGAACACTGAAGCTTTCTTT. Its protein is CASSDDRRNTEAFF.

V gene TRBV11-2 combines with J gene TRBJ2-1; possible D gene TRBD2, 6 bases. The ends were cut back, 1 base at V and 6 bases at J, with 13 bases in the middle. This CDR3 is built from 15 residues. Germline V gives CDR1 SGHAT, CDR2 FQNNGV. In DNA form, the CDR3 reads TGTGCCAGCAGCTTAGTAGCGGCTTTGGTCAATGAGCAGTTCTTC. This translates into CASSLVAALVNEQFF. Complete variable domain (other parts from reference TRBV11-2 and TRBJ2-1): EAGVAQSPRYKIIEKRQSVAFWCNPISGHATLYWYQQILGQGPKLLIQFQNNGVVDDSQLPKDRFSAERLKGVDSTLKIQPAKLEDSAVYLCASSLVAALVNEQFFGPGTRLTVL.

This chain joins TRBV28 and TRBJ1-2, with a possible D match to TRBD1 (6 bases). The CDR3 sequence is 13 residues long. Germline assignment: CDR1 MDHEN and CDR2 SYDVKM. The CDR3 here is CGTEGGANYGYTF. DNA of the CDR3: TGTGGGACCGAAGGGGGGGCAAACTATGGCTACACCTTC.

V is TRBV14 and J is TRBJ2-1; a weak D match, TRBD2 (5 bases). The CDR3 has 14 residues. V shed 4 bases and J shed 4 bases, with 11 bases lying between them. CDR1 SGHDN and CDR2 FVKESK come from the germline V gene. CDR3 DNA sequence: TGTGCCAGCAGCCTGCGTGGAGGATACAATGAGCAGTTCTTC. Amino acids: CASSLRGGYNEQFF.

V usage is TRBV19 and J usage is TRBJ2-7; 12 nucleotides line up with TRBD2. The V gene end was trimmed by 3 bases and the J gene end by 5 bases; junction bases not matched to a gene: 5. CDR3 length: 15 residues. Germline loops: CDR1 LNHDA, CDR2 SQIVND (reference sequence). The CDR3 DNA follows: TGTGCCAGTAGTATTCTAGCGGGAGGGCTCCACGAGCAGTACTTC. Translation: CASSILAGGLHEQYF.

There are a few counts of this clone. This sequence joins TRBV9 and TRBJ1-1; D is ambiguous. V shed 0 bases and J shed 1 base, with 4 bases lying between them. Germline V gene data show CDR1 as SGDLS and CDR2 as YYNGEE. The CDR3 totals 13 residues. The CDR3 loop reads CASSVGKNTEAFF. The CDR3 DNA follows: TGTGCCAGCAGCGTAGGGAAGAACACTGAAGCTTTCTTT.

This clone was seen a few times. The chain recombines TRBV7-2 with TRBJ2-3; no clear D. CDR3 length: 15 amino acids. Between the trimmed V and J ends, which lost 2 bases and 0 bases, there was a span of 9 bases. The germline V gene has CDR1 SGHTA and CDR2 FQGNSA. The CDR3 sequence: CASSLQSPSTDTQYF. The DNA of the CDR3 is TGTGCCAGCAGCTTACAAAGCCCAAGCACAGATACGCAGTATTTT.

The chain employs TRBV7-9 and TRBJ1-2; no definite D call. The germline V and J ends were trimmed by 1 base and 3 bases, with 9 bases remaining between them. The CDR3 spans 14 residues. The germline gives CDR1 SEHNR, CDR2 FQNEAQ (reference sequence). The CDR3 DNA reads as TGTGCCAGCAGCTTAGTGGGCGGATACTATGGCTACACCTTC. Its translation: CASSLVGGYYGYTF.

The rearrangement joins TRBV7-2 to TRBJ2-4; D tentatively fits TRBD1 or TRBD2 (5 bases each). Trimming left V 3 bases short and J 0 bases short, with 15 bases between. The germline CDR1 and CDR2 sequences are SGHTA and FQGNSA. CDR3 size: 17 residues. For the CDR3, the DNA is TGTGCCAGCAGCTTTAATATAGGGACCCTAGCCAAAAACATTCAGTACTTC. This encodes CASSFNIGTLAKNIQYF. The full variable domain, its missing parts supplied by reference TRBV7-2 and TRBJ2-4, is GAGVSQSPSNKVTEKGKDVELRCDPISGHTALYWYRQSLGQGLEFLIYFQGNSAPDKSGLPSDRFSAERTGGSVSTLTIQRTQQEDSAVYLCASSFNIGTLAKNIQYFGAGTRLSVL.

The chain combines TRBV7-2 with TRBJ1-6; possibly TRBD1 for D (6 bases). Trimming took 1 base from V and 7 from J, leaving 11 bases between them. Germline lookup yields CDR1 SGHTA and CDR2 FQGNSA. The CDR3 is made up of 15 amino acids. CDR3 coding DNA: TGTGCCAGCAGCTTAGGACAGGCTACGAATTCACCCCTCCACTTT. Its translation is CASSLGQATNSPLHF.

V and J are TRBV11-1 and TRBJ2-7, with D possibly being TRBD1 (6 bases). This CDR3 is 15 amino acids long. Trimming removed 5 bases at V and 2 bases at J, with 16 bases between. From germline, CDR1 is SGHAT and CDR2 FQDESV (reference sequence). CDR3 protein: CASSRIGTLTYEQYF. CDR3 coding DNA: TGTGCCAGCAGCAGAATCGGGACACTTACCTACGAGCAGTACTTC.

This sequence joins TRBV19 and TRBJ2-1; D ambiguous. Germline assignment: CDR1 LNHDA and CDR2 SQIVND (reference sequence). Trimming shortened V by 3 bases and J by 7 bases, and 7 bases separated the two germline ends. CDR3 length equals 12 residues. CDR3 nucleotides: TGTGCCAGTAGTATCCCATGGAATGAGCAGTTCTTC. This gives the protein CASSIPWNEQFF.

The rearrangement uses TRBV4-3 and TRBJ1-1; D may be TRBD1 (6 bases). Trimming pared 2 bases from V and 10 bases from J, leaving 14 bases between. Germline CDR1 and CDR2: LGHNA and YSLEER. This CDR3 region has 13 residues. CDR3 amino acids: CASSQQRGYVAFF. CDR3 sequence (DNA): TGCGCCAGCAGCCAACAAAGGGGGTATGTAGCTTTCTTT.

Remarks on this clone: Other DNA sequences of this sample code for an identical CDR3. V and J are TRBV7-6 and TRBJ2-7, with 9 bases matching TRBD1. The CDR3 totals 14 residues. Germline assignment: CDR1 SGHVS and CDR2 FNYEAQ. After removal of 3 bases from V and 3 bases from J, the junction contained 3 bases not matched to a gene. The CDR3 DNA sequence: TGTGCCAGCAGCTTGGCGGGACAGGGCTACGAGCAGTACTTC. Its translation is CASSLAGQGYEQYF.

By share, this clone ranks as medium-sized. The chain couples TRBV11-2 to TRBJ2-7, with D uncertain. CDR1 SGHAT and CDR2 FQNNGV come from the germline V gene. CDR3 length: 14 amino acids. Trimming left V 5 bases short and J 2 bases short, with 13 bases between. In DNA, the CDR3 is TGTGCCAGCAGCCCTGGGCAGAGCGCCTACGAGCAGTACTTC. This encodes CASSPGQSAYEQYF.

Notes on this clone: One end of the junction fails to match germline, which may point to a read error. This specimen includes other DNA sequences encoding the same CDR3. This chain links TRBV6-4 with TRBJ1-6; D ambiguous. The length of the CDR3 is 13 residues. Germline V gene data show CDR1 as MRHNA and CDR2 as SNTAGT. The CDR3 DNA follows: TGTGCTAGCAGTGCGATCGTCAATTCACCCCTCCACTTT. Translated, it gives CASSAIVNSPLHF.

As to this clone: One junction end does not reproduce the germline sequence, and a read error may be involved. The chain joins TRBV2 to TRBJ1-1; D call uncertain. From germline, CDR1 is SNHLY and CDR2 FYNNEI. The length of the CDR3 is 11 residues. This CDR3 reads CATSGNTEAFF. CDR3 coding DNA: TGTGCCACCAGTGGGAACACTGAAGCTTTCTTT.

A few counts support this clone. The chain recombines TRBV5-6 with TRBJ1-5; the D is unclear. The CDR3 sequence is 14 residues long. Trimming shortened V by 2 bases and J by 3 bases, and 9 bases separated the two germline ends. Per the germline V gene, CDR1 is SGHDT and CDR2 is YYEEEE. The CDR3 DNA follows: TGTGCCAGCAGCTTAGGCAGCTACAATCAGCCCCAGCATTTT. Amino acids: CASSLGSYNQPQHF.

The chain couples TRBV9 to TRBJ1-3; D gene uncertain. The CDR3 is 14 amino acids. The ends were cut back, 6 bases at V and 4 bases at J, with 14 bases in the middle. Germline V gives CDR1 SGDLS, CDR2 YYNGEE. CDR3 in amino acids: CASKAGVPGNTIYF. The CDR3 DNA sequence: TGTGCCAGCAAGGCCGGGGTCCCCGGAAACACCATATATTTT. The full variable domain, with the rest looked up from reference TRBV9 and TRBJ1-3, is DSGVTQTPKHLITATGQRVTLRCSPRSGDLSVYWYQQSLDQGLQFLIQYYNGEERAKGNILERFSAQQFPDLHSELNLSSLELGDSALYFCASKAGVPGNTIYFGEGSWLTVV.

This clone was counted only a few times. The chain carries TRBV7-9 and TRBJ2-1; D remains unclear. CDR1 SEHNR and CDR2 FQNEAQ come from the germline V gene (reference sequence). CDR3 length: 12 residues. Trimming cost V 4 bases and J 10 bases, with 11 bases left between them. This CDR3 is CASSSDTGEQFF. DNA for the CDR3: TGTGCCAGCAGCTCCGATACTGGCGAGCAGTTCTTC.

The chain carries TRBV4-2 and TRBJ1-2; D call uncertain. Germline V CDR1 and CDR2: LGHNA, YNFKEQ. The V gene lost 6 bases and the J gene lost 8 bases, with 13 bases spanning the gap. The length of the CDR3 is 12 residues. The CDR3: CASRRDLGGYTF. Here the CDR3 DNA reads TGTGCCAGCAGACGTGACCTGGGAGGCTACACCTTC.